The 15 T cell receptor beta chains given below trace back to one sample, sequenced in a study of blood T cells in healthy people across ages. Sample-barcoded 5' priming and a J-beta primer mix drove a second PCR of roughly 7 to 11 cycles. TCRdb fed the 5' RACE reads into MiXCR, producing one record per CDR3 protein. The table lists some 670,000 distinct CDR3 sequences, 40% to 65% of them singletons, with roughly 12% in the top ten. Input material: blood. The receptors originated from an elderly woman in good health.

In its sample, this clonotype was seen many times. The genes are TRBV11-2 and TRBJ2-3, with 8 nucleotides matching TRBD2. This CDR3 is 15 amino acids long. Trimming at V came to 1 base and at J to 4 bases, leaving 4 bases not matched to a gene. The V gene's germline CDR1 is SGHAT and CDR2 FQNNGV. The CDR3 spells CASSLAGRAPDTQYF. The CDR3, as DNA: TGTGCCAGCAGCTTAGCCGGGAGGGCCCCAGATACGCAGTATTTT. Complete variable domain (other parts from reference TRBV11-2 and TRBJ2-3): EAGVAQSPRYKIIEKRQSVAFWCNPISGHATLYWYQQILGQGPKLLIQFQNNGVVDDSQLPKDRFSAERLKGVDSTLKIQPAKLEDSAVYLCASSLAGRAPDTQYFGPGTRLTVL.

V usage is TRBV2 and J usage is TRBJ2-3; D remains ambiguous. The CDR3 runs 14 residues. Per the germline V gene, CDR1 is SNHLY and CDR2 is FYNNEI. V was cut by 8 bases and J by 0 bases, with 12 bases left in between. CDR3 sequence reads: CASVFLVSTDTQYF. The CDR3 nucleotides are TGTGCCAGCGTTTTCCTAGTTAGCACAGATACGCAGTATTTT.

This clonotype was seen repeatedly, ten times or more. The chain uses TRBV2 and TRBJ2-5, with D uncertain. The V and J ends lost 3 bases and 1 base respectively, with 6 bases between them. Germline CDR1 reads SNHLY; CDR2 reads FYNNEI. This CDR3 has 13 residues. Here the CDR3 DNA reads TGTGCCAGCAGTGACGACTCCCAAGAGACCCAGTACTTC. Protein product: CASSDDSQETQYF.

This clonotype has ten or more counts. The CDR3 region has the DNA TGTGCCAGCAGCTTAGCTCTGAACACCGGGGAGCTGTTTTTT. Protein: CASSLALNTGELFF. The chain couples TRBV7-9 to TRBJ2-2; D unclear. The CDR3 consists of 14 residues. V lost 0 bases to trimming and J lost 1 base, with 3 bases between them. The germline V gene encodes CDR1 SEHNR and CDR2 FQNEAQ (reference sequence).

The sample holds a few counts of this clonotype. The chain uses TRBV7-9 and TRBJ1-6, with TRBD1 identical over 9 bases. The CDR3 sequence is 15 residues long. After removal of 6 bases from V and 7 bases from J, the junction contained 7 bases not matched to a gene. Germline lookup yields CDR1 SEHNR and CDR2 FQNEAQ (reference sequence). The chain's CDR3 is CASRPDRGGNSPLHF. CDR3 nucleotides: TGTGCCAGCAGGCCAGACAGGGGGGGCAATTCACCCCTCCACTTT. Variable domain in full (rest from reference TRBV7-9 and TRBJ1-6): DTGVSQNPRHKITKRGQNVTFRCDPISEHNRLYWYRQTLGQGPEFLTYFQNEAQLEKSRLLSDRFSAERPKGSFSTLEIQRTEQGDSAMYLCASRPDRGGNSPLHFGNGTRLTVT.

This clonotype was counted at least ten times. The chain recombines TRBV28 with TRBJ2-4; D is perhaps TRBD1 (6 bases). CDR1 and CDR2 (germline): MDHEN, SYDVKM. This CDR3 spans 15 amino acids. Trimming stripped 5 bases from V and 0 bases from J, with 11 bases between. This chain's CDR3 is CASSTPGQAKNIQYF. The CDR3 DNA follows: TGTGCCAGCAGTACCCCGGGACAAGCCAAAAACATTCAGTACTTC.

This clonotype was seen a handful of times. The rearrangement joins TRBV20-1 to TRBJ1-2; a weak D match, TRBD1 (6 bases). The CDR3 runs 13 residues. Deletions cut 5 bases from V and 4 bases from J, with 14 bases between. CDR1 DFQATT and CDR2 SNEGSKA come from the germline V gene (reference sequence). The CDR3 here is CSADYREGYGYTF. In nucleotides, the CDR3 is TGCAGTGCTGACTACAGGGAGGGCTATGGCTACACCTTC.

The J gene is TRBJ2-1, the V gene TRBV5-1; TRBD2 matches at 9 bases. From germline, CDR1 is SGHRS and CDR2 YFSETQ. The CDR3 covers 18 residues. Trimming at V came to 3 bases and at J to 3 bases, leaving 13 bases not matched to a gene. This CDR3 is CASSSPGLAGDYYNEQFF. In DNA form, the CDR3 reads TGCGCCAGCAGCTCCCCGGGACTAGCCGGAGATTACTACAATGAGCAGTTCTTC.

This clonotype was observed many times. V and J are TRBV7-2 and TRBJ2-1, with D maybe TRBD2 (6 bases). Trimming shortened V by 4 bases and J by 4 bases, and 17 bases separated the two germline ends. Germline CDR1 reads SGHTA; CDR2 reads FQGNSA. This CDR3 comprises 16 residues. The CDR3 loop reads CASSYTPSLAYNEQFF. CDR3 nucleotide sequence: TGTGCCAGCAGCTACACCCCCTCGCTAGCGTACAATGAGCAGTTCTTC. The full variable domain, with the rest looked up from reference TRBV7-2 and TRBJ2-1, is GAGVSQSPSNKVTEKGKDVELRCDPISGHTALYWYRQSLGQGLEFLIYFQGNSAPDKSGLPSDRFSAERTGGSVSTLTIQRTQQEDSAVYLCASSYTPSLAYNEQFFGPGTRLTVL.

The chain links TRBV29-1 to TRBJ1-1; possible D gene TRBD1, 5 bases. The CDR3 spans 13 residues. V lost 4 bases and J lost 0, with 9 bases in between. CDR1 is SQVTM, CDR2 ANQGSEA, per germline. The CDR3 coding sequence is TGCAGCGTTGGGGACTCGATGAACACTGAAGCTTTCTTT. This encodes CSVGDSMNTEAFF.

This clonotype was observed many times. The CDR3 protein is CSASPRQHGYTF. CDR3 coding DNA: TGCAGTGCTAGTCCGAGACAGCATGGCTACACCTTC. The chain is built from TRBV20-1 and TRBJ1-2; D perhaps matches TRBD1 (5 bases). Trimming pared 3 bases from V and 6 bases from J, leaving 11 bases between. The CDR3 is 12 amino acids. CDR1 and CDR2 from the germline V gene are DFQATT and SNEGSKA (reference sequence).

The J gene is TRBJ2-3, the V gene TRBV12-3 or TRBV12-4; D is perhaps TRBD2 (9 bases). There are 17 residues in the CDR3. V dropped 6 bases and J dropped 2 bases, with 21 bases sitting between them. CDR3 in amino acids: CASSGGTSRGHTDTQYF. In DNA form, the CDR3 reads TGTGCCAGCAGCGGAGGGACTAGCAGGGGGCACACAGATACGCAGTATTTT.

As to this clonotype: This may be a read error, as it is one base from a much larger clone. The genes are TRBV12-3 or TRBV12-4 and TRBJ2-3, with TRBD2 matching 10 bases. CDR3 length: 15 residues. CDR3 region: CASSLVLAGADMQYF. The CDR3, as DNA: TGTGCCAGCAGTTTGGTCCTAGCGGGAGCAGATATGCAGTATTTT.

The V gene is TRBV7-3, the J gene TRBJ1-6; D uncertain. V was cut by 5 bases and J by 9 bases, with 14 bases left in between. Germline V gives CDR1 SGHTA, CDR2 FQGTGA. The CDR3 runs 14 residues. In DNA, the CDR3 is TGTGCCAGCAGCCGAACAGTGGATGGTTCACCCCTCCACTTT. It encodes CASSRTVDGSPLHF. Using reference TRBV7-3 and TRBJ1-6 for the parts outside the CDR3, the full variable domain is GAGVSQTPSNKVTEKGKYVELRCDPISGHTALYWYRQSLGQGPEFLIYFQGTGAADDSGLPNDRFFAVRPEGSVSTLKIQRTERGDSAVYLCASSRTVDGSPLHFGNGTRLTVT.

The rearrangement uses TRBV20-1 and TRBJ2-3; D is undetermined. V was trimmed by 5 bases and J by 3 bases, leaving 6 bases between them. The CDR3 is 11 amino acids. Germline V CDR1 and CDR2: DFQATT, SNEGSKA (reference sequence). Here the CDR3 DNA reads TGCAGTGCTCAAAGAACAGATACGCAGTATTTT. Amino acids: CSAQRTDTQYF.